This T cell receptor beta chain is from a study of beta chain features in type 1 diabetes. General study results and limits: TCRB CDR3s were moderately but significantly shorter in Type 1 diabetes patients in all four CD4+ subsets.

This clone was recorded a few times. What it binds is unknown. Other nucleotide sequences in the sample specify the same CDR3. Germline V gene lookup returns CDR1 GTSNPN and CDR2 SVGIG (reference sequence). Trimming cost V 0 bases and J 1 base, with 6 bases left between them. The CDR3 is 13 residues long. As every portion of the isolated RNA was reverse transcribed, the sequencing read expressed TCRB transcripts. Data came from immunoSEQ multiplex PCR; TCRdb stores just in-frame clones and leaves some out. Here the sample spans 100,000 to 150,000 clones, roughly 17% being singletons. The TCR comes from a man younger than 30 with type 1 diabetes. V and J are TRBV30 and TRBJ1-1, with a possible D match to TRBD1 (6 bases). What was sequenced was central memory CD4+ T cells from blood. The CDR3 bases are TGTGCCTGGAGTGTACAGGGGAACACTGAAGCTTTCTTT. As protein: CAWSVQGNTEAFF.